This T cell receptor (beta chain) derives from a study of cytomegalovirus exposure and HLA in healthy donors. Trimming at V came to 5 bases and at J to 2 bases, leaving 2 bases not matched to a gene. The CDR3 sequence is 15 residues long. In germline, CDR1 is SNHLY, CDR2 FYNNEI. Both 60 Vbeta primers and 13 Jbeta primers went into the PCR. The assay was immunoSEQ multiplex PCR, and TCRdb's table has in-frame clones only and misses some. The profile shows around 130,000 clones, 80% of them singletons. This TCR derives from a woman aged 40 to 50 in good health and CMV-seronegative. The gene calls are TRBV2 and TRBJ2-6, with 8 bases aligning to TRBD1. The sequencing sample was made of PBMCs. CDR3 in DNA: TGTGCCAGCAGTTTGGACAGGGCTGGGGCCAACGTCCTGACTTTC. Encoded protein: CASSLDRAGANVLTF.